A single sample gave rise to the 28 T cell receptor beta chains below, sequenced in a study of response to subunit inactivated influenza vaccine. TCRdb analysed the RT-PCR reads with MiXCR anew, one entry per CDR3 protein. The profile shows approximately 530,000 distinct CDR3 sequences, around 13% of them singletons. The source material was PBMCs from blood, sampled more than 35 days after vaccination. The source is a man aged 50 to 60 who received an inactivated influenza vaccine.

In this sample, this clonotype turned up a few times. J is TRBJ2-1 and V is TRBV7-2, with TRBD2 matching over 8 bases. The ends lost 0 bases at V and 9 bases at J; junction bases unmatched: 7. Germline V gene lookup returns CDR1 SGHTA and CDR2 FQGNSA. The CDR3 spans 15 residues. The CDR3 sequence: CASSLAPSGLSEQFF. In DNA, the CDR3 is TGTGCCAGCAGCTTAGCGCCTAGCGGGCTTAGTGAGCAGTTCTTC.

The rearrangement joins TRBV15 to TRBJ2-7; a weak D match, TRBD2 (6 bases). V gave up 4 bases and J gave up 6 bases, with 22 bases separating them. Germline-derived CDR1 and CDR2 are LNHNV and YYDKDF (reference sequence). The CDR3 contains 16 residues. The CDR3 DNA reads TGTGCCACCAGCAAGTTCGTAGCAGATGGGACTGCCGAGCAGTACTTC. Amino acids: CATSKFVADGTAEQYF.

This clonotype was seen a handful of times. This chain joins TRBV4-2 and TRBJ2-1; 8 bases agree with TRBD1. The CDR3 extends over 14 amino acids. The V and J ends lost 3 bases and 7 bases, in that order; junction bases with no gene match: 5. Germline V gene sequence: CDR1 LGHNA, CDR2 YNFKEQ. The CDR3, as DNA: TGTGCCAGCAGCCAGGCACAGGGGGGAAATGAGCAGTTCTTC. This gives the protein CASSQAQGGNEQFF.

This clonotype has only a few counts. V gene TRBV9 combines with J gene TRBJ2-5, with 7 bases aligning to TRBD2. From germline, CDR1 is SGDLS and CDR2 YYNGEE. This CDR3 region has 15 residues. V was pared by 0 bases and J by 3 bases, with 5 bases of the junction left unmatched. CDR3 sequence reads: CASSVAPSGKETQYF. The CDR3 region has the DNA TGTGCCAGCAGCGTAGCGCCTAGCGGAAAAGAGACCCAGTACTTC. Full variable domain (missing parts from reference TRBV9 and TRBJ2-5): DSGVTQTPKHLITATGQRVTLRCSPRSGDLSVYWYQQSLDQGLQFLIQYYNGEERAKGNILERFSAQQFPDLHSELNLSSLELGDSALYFCASSVAPSGKETQYFGPGTRLLVL.

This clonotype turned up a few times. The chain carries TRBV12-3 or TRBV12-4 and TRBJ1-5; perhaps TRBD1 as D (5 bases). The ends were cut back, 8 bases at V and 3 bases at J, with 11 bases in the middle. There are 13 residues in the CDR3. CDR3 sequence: CASRWGINQPQHF. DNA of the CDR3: TGTGCCAGCCGTTGGGGGATCAATCAGCCCCAGCATTTT.

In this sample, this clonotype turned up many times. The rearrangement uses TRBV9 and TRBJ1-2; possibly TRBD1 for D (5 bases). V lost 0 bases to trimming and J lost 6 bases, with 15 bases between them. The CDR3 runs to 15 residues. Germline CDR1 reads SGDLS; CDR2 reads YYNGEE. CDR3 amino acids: CASSVEGRSLDGYTF. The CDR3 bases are TGTGCCAGCAGCGTAGAGGGACGGAGCCTGGATGGCTACACCTTC.

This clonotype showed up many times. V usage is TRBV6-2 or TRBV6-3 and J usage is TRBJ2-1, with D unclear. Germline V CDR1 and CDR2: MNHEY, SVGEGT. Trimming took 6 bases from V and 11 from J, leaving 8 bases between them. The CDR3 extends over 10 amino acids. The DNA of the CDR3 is TGTGCCAGCAGCCAAGGCAAGCAGTTCTTC. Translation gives CASSQGKQFF.

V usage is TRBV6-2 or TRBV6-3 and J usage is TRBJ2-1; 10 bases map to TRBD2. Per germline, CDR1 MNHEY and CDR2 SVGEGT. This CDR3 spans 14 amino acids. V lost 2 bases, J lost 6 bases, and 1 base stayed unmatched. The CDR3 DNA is TGTGCCAGCAGTTACCTAGCGGGAGCCAATGAGCAGTTCTTC. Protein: CASSYLAGANEQFF.

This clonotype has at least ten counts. The CDR3 DNA reads TGTGCCAGCAGTGATTGGGGGACTAGCATCTCAGATACGCAGTATTTT. Encoded protein: CASSDWGTSISDTQYF. The rearrangement uses TRBV6-1 and TRBJ2-3; 9 bases map to TRBD2. Looked up from germline, CDR1 is MNHNS and CDR2 is SASEGT. CDR3 length: 16 amino acids. V lost 3 bases, J lost 4 bases, and 8 bases stayed unmatched.

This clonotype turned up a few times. CDR3: CASSRGLEETQYF. The CDR3 nucleotides are TGCGCCAGCAGCAGGGGGCTGGAAGAGACCCAGTACTTC. The chain employs TRBV5-1 and TRBJ2-5, with 7 positions matching TRBD1. The J segment lost 3 bases and the V segment lost 4 bases, leaving 3 bases of the junction unmatched. The CDR3 runs 13 residues. The germline V gene has CDR1 SGHRS and CDR2 YFSETQ.

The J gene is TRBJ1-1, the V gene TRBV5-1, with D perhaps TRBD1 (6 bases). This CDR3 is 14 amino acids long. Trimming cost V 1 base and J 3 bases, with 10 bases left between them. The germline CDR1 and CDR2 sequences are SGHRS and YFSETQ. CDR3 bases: TGCGCCAGCAGCTTGACAGGGCGTGACACTGAAGCTTTCTTT. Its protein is CASSLTGRDTEAFF. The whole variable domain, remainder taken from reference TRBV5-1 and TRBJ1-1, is KAGVTQTPRYLIKTRGQQVTLSCSPISGHRSVSWYQQTPGQGLQFLFEYFSETQRNKGNFPGRFSGRQFSNSRSEMNVSTLELGDSALYLCASSLTGRDTEAFFGQGTRLTVV.

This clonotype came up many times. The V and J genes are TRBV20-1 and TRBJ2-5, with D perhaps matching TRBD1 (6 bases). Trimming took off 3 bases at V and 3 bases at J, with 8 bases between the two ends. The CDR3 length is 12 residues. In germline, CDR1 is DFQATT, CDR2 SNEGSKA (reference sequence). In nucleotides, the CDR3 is TGCAGTGCTAGCTGGACAGAAGAGACCCAGTACTTC. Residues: CSASWTEETQYF.

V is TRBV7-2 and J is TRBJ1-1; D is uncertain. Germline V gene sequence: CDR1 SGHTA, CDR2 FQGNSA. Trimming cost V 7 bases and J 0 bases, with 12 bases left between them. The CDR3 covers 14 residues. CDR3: CASIAAVLNTEAFF. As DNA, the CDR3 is TGTGCCAGCATTGCCGCGGTTCTGAACACTGAAGCTTTCTTT.

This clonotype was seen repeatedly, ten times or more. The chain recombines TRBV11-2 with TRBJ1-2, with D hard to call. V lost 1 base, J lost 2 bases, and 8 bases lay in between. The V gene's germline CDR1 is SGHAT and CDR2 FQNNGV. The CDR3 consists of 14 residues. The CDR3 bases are TGTGCCAGCAGCTTAGGGAGGACCAACTATGGCTACACCTTC. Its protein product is CASSLGRTNYGYTF.

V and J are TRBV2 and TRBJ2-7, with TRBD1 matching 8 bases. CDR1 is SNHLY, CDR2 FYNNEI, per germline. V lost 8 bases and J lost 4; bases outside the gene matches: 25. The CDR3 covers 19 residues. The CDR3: CASCFDPNQRTGPPYEQYF. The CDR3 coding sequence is TGTGCCAGCTGTTTCGACCCGAATCAACGGACAGGGCCTCCTTACGAGCAGTACTTC.

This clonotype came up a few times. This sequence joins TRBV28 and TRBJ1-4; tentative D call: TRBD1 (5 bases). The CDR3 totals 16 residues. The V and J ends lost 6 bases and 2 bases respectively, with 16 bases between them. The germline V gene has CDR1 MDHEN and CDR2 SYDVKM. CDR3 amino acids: CASRGSLGGTNEKLFF. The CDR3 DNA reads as TGTGCCAGCAGAGGATCGCTCGGGGGGACTAATGAAAAACTGTTTTTT.

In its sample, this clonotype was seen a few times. In DNA form, the CDR3 reads TGCGCCAGCAGTGACACTAGCGGGAACACCGGGGAGCTGTTTTTT. Translation: CASSDTSGNTGELFF. The chain recombines TRBV10-1 with TRBJ2-2; TRBD2 aligns across 8 bases. Germline assignment: CDR1 WNHNN and CDR2 SYGVQD (reference sequence). The length of the CDR3 is 15 residues. J gave up 1 base and V 3 bases, and 1 base lay outside the gene matches.

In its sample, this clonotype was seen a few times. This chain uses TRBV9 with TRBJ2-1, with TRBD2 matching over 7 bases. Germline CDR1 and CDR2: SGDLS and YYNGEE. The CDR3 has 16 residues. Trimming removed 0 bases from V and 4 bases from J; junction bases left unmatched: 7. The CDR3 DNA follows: TGTGCCAGCAGCGTAGTTGGTCAGCGGGGTTACAATGAGCAGTTCTTC. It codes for CASSVVGQRGYNEQFF.

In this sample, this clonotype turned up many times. CDR3: CASSSRYPGQIYYGYTF. DNA of the CDR3: TGTGCCAGCAGCTCCAGATATCCGGGACAGATTTACTATGGCTACACCTTC. This rearrangement joins TRBV7-9 to TRBJ1-2, with 7 bases fitting TRBD1. Germline V gene sequence: CDR1 SEHNR, CDR2 FQNEAQ (reference sequence). The CDR3 consists of 17 residues. Unmatched junction bases numbered 14, after V lost 4 bases and J lost 3 bases.

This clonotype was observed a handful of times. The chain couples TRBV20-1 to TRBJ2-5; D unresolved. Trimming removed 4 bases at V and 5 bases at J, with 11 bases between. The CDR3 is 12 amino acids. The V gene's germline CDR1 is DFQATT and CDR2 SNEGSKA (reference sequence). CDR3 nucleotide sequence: TGCAGTGCTACCCCACTCCGGGAGACCCAGTACTTC. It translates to CSATPLRETQYF.

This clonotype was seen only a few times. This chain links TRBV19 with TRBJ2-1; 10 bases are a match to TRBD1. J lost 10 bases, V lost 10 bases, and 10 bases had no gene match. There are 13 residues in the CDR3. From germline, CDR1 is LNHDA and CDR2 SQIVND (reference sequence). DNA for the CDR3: TGTGCCACGGACAGGGGGGGCCATTGGGAGCAGTTCTTC. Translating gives CATDRGGHWEQFF. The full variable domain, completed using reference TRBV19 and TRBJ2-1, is DGGITQSPKYLFRKEGQNVTLSCEQNLNHDAMYWYRQDPGQGLRLIYYSQIVNDFQKGDIAEGYSVSREKKESFPLTVTSAQKNPTAFYLCATDRGGHWEQFFGPGTRLTVL.

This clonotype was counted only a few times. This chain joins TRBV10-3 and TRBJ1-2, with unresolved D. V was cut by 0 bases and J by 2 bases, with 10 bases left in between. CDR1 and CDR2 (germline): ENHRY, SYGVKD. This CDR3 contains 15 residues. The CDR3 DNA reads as TGTGCCATCAGTGAGTCGAATGCCCAGAACTATGGCTACACCTTC. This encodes CAISESNAQNYGYTF.

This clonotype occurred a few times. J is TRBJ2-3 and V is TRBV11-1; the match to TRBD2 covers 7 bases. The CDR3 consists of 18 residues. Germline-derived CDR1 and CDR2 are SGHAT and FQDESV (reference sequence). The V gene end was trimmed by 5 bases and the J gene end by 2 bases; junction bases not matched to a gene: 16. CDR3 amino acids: CASSQRATSPYPTDTQYF. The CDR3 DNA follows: TGTGCCAGCAGCCAAAGAGCGACTAGCCCCTATCCCACAGATACGCAGTATTTT.

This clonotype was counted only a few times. The CDR3 sequence is CASSYSTSGGEQFF. CDR3 bases: TGTGCCAGCAGTTACTCGACTAGCGGGGGGGAGCAGTTCTTC. V is TRBV6-5 and J is TRBJ2-1, with 13 nucleotides matching TRBD2. The CDR3 sequence is 14 residues long. The trim removed 0 bases at V and 10 bases at J, leaving 0 bases unmatched. Germline assignment: CDR1 MNHEY and CDR2 SVGAGI.

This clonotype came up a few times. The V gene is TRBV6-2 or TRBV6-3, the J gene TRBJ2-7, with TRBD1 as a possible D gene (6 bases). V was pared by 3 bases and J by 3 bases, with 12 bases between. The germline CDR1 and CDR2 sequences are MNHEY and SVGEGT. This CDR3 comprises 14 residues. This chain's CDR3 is CASSYRQDYYEQYF. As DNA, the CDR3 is TGTGCCAGCAGTTATAGACAGGATTACTACGAGCAGTACTTC.

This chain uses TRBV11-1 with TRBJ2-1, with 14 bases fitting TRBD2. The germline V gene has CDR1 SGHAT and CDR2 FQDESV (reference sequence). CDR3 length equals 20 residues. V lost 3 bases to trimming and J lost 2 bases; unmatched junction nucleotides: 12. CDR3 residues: CASSLRGLAGVWPPYNEQFF. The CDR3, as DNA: TGTGCCAGCAGCTTGAGGGGACTAGCGGGAGTATGGCCCCCCTACAATGAGCAGTTCTTC.

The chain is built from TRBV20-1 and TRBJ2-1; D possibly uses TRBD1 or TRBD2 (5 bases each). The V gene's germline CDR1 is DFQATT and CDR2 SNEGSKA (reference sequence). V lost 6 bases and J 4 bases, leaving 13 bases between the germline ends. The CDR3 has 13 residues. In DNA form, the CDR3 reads TGCAGTGCAGCGCAGGGACGATACAATGAGCAGTTCTTC. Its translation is CSAAQGRYNEQFF.

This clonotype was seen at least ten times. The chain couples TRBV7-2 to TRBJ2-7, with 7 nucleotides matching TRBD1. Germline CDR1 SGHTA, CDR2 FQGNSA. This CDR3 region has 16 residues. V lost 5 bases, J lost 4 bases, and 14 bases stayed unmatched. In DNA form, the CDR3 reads TGTGCCAGCAGCGACCTATACAGGGGCTTTCCTTACGAGCAGTACTTC. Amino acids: CASSDLYRGFPYEQYF.